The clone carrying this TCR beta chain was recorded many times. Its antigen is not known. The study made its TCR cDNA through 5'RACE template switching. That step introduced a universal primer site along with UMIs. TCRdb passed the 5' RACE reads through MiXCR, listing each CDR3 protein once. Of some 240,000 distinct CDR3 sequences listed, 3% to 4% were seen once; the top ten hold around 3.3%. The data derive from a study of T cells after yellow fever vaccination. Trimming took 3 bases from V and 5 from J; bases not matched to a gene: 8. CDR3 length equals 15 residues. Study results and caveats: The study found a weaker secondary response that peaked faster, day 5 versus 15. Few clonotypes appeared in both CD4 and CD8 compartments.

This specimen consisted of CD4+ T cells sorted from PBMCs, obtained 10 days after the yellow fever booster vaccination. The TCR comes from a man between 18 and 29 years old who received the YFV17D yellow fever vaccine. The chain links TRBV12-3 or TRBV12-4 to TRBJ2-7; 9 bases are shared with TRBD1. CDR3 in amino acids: CASSFPGQGLHEQYF. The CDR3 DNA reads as TGTGCCAGCAGTTTCCCGGGACAGGGCCTCCACGAGCAGTACTTC.